The next 12 T cell receptor beta chains were all read from a single sample in a study of CD8 T cells in Susac syndrome (dated by TCRdb to between 2018 and 2021). Library preparation employed the immunoSEQ multiplex PCR assay. RNA was extracted with the RNeasy kit and 0.5 to 1 ug was reverse transcribed using random hexamers. TCRdb reprocessed the public reads (quality trimming at Q25 with fastp, clone calling with MiXCR) and kept in-frame beta chains. All rows with the same CDR3 protein become a single entry with the most common DNA and genes. Within this sample are 90,000 to 150,000 distinct CDR3 sequences, with around 94% of them counted one time only. Around 0.085% of the sample belongs to the ten largest clones. Specimen: CD4+ T cells from PBMCs. The receptors derive from a human donor with multiple sclerosis.

J is TRBJ1-1 and V is TRBV12-3 or TRBV12-4; D is unresolved. This CDR3 is built from 13 residues. Trimming left V 4 bases short and J 4 bases short, with 10 bases between. The CDR3 region has the DNA TGTGCCAGCAGTTCAAGGGTGGGCACTGAAGCTTTCTTT. Its translation: CASSSRVGTEAFF.

The gene calls are TRBV6-5 and TRBJ1-2; maybe TRBD1 (6 bases). The CDR3 is 13 amino acids. Per germline, CDR1 MNHEY and CDR2 SVGAGI. The V end was cut by 5 bases, the J end by 8 bases, with 15 bases between. The DNA of the CDR3 is TGTGCCAGCAGTCCTCGACAGGAAAGGGGCTACACCTTC. This translates into CASSPRQERGYTF.

The chain carries TRBV2 and TRBJ2-2; D gene ambiguous. V shed 4 bases and J shed 0 bases, with 9 bases lying between them. Germline CDR1 and CDR2: SNHLY and FYNNEI. This CDR3 region has 15 residues. CDR3 coding DNA: TGTGCCAGCAGTGGACACCGTACGAACACCGGGGAGCTGTTTTTT. Its translation is CASSGHRTNTGELFF.

This chain uses TRBV19 with TRBJ2-3, with TRBD2 as a possible D gene (5 bases). The V and J ends lost 8 bases and 0 bases respectively, with 12 bases between them. CDR1 is LNHDA and CDR2 is SQIVND in the germline V gene (reference sequence). The CDR3 extends over 14 amino acids. CDR3 nucleotides: TGTGCCAGTGCGAGCGGTTCTAGCACAGATACGCAGTATTTT. Protein sequence: CASASGSSTDTQYF.

V and J are TRBV2 and TRBJ2-5, with D hard to call. The germline CDR1 and CDR2 sequences are SNHLY and FYNNEI. V shed 2 bases and J shed 2 bases, with 9 bases lying between them. This CDR3 is built from 14 residues. Here the CDR3 reads CASSEYIPQETQYF. CDR3 coding DNA: TGTGCCAGCAGTGAATACATCCCGCAAGAGACCCAGTACTTC.

The V and J genes are TRBV3-1 and TRBJ2-5, with a possible D match to TRBD2 (5 bases). CDR1 LGHDT and CDR2 YNNKEL come from the germline V gene (reference sequence). Trimming removed 2 bases at V and 5 bases at J, with 9 bases between. The CDR3 spans 13 residues. In DNA form, the CDR3 reads TGTGCCAGCAGCCAAAACACGGGGGAGACCCAGTACTTC. It translates to CASSQNTGETQYF.

The rearrangement joins TRBV20-1 to TRBJ2-5; maybe TRBD2 (5 bases). Germline V gives CDR1 DFQATT, CDR2 SNEGSKA (reference sequence). This CDR3 is built from 11 residues. CDR3 sequence (DNA): TGCAGCGCTGGAGGTGCGAAGACCCAGTACTTC. It codes for CSAGGAKTQYF.

The chain links TRBV7-2 to TRBJ2-1; 10 bases are a match to TRBD2. Looked up from germline, CDR1 is SGHTA and CDR2 is FQGNSA. The V and J ends lost 2 bases and 8 bases, in that order; junction bases with no gene match: 6. The CDR3 totals 15 residues. DNA of the CDR3: TGTGCCAGCAGCTTAAAAGCGGGGGGGCCCTATGAGCAGTTCTTC. This gives the protein CASSLKAGGPYEQFF.

The gene calls are TRBV2 and TRBJ1-6; D is possibly TRBD1 (6 bases). The CDR3 totals 16 residues. V dropped 7 bases and J dropped 7 bases, with 20 bases sitting between them. Germline-derived CDR1 and CDR2 are SNHLY and FYNNEI. The CDR3 DNA reads TGTGCCAGCATCAGGGCACAGGGAATTAAAAATTCACCCCTCCACTTT. Its protein product is CASIRAQGIKNSPLHF.

The rearrangement uses TRBV25-1 and TRBJ1-6; unclear D gene. V lost 2 bases, J lost 0 bases, and 5 bases lay in between. CDR1 MGHDK and CDR2 SYGVNS come from the germline V gene. CDR3 length: 15 amino acids. This CDR3 is CASSEPYSYNSPLHF. The CDR3 nucleotides read TGTGCCAGCAGTGAACCATACTCCTATAATTCACCCCTCCACTTT.

The J gene is TRBJ2-1, the V gene TRBV4-2; 7 nucleotides line up with TRBD2. The CDR3 runs 15 residues. Germline V CDR1 and CDR2: LGHNA, YNFKEQ. The V segment lost 1 base and the J segment 8 bases; nucleotides outside the gene matches: 8. The CDR3 region is CASSQGATSAHEQFF. The CDR3 DNA is TGTGCCAGCAGCCAAGGGGCTACTAGCGCCCATGAGCAGTTCTTC.

The chain couples TRBV3-1 to TRBJ1-1; D ambiguous. V was pared by 1 base and J by 0 bases, with 6 bases between. Germline-derived CDR1 and CDR2 are LGHDT and YNNKEL (reference sequence). The CDR3 has 14 residues. The CDR3 loop reads CASSQVGMNTEAFF. CDR3 nucleotides: TGTGCCAGCAGCCAAGTTGGGATGAACACTGAAGCTTTCTTT. Full variable domain (outside the CDR3, taken from reference TRBV3-1 and TRBJ1-1): DTAVSQTPKYLVTQMGNDKSIKCEQNLGHDTMYWYKQDSKKFLKIMFSYNNKELIINETVPNRFSPKSPDKAHLNLHINSLELGDSAVYFCASSQVGMNTEAFFGQGTRLTVV.